The next 25 T cell receptor beta chains were all read from a single sample in a study of T cells after yellow fever vaccination. TCRdb reprocessed the 5' RACE reads via MiXCR and lists one record per CDR3 protein. Here the sample spans 120,000 or so distinct CDR3 sequences, around 6.7% being singletons. Sequenced material: CD4+ T cells sorted from PBMCs, taken roughly 45 days after the first yellow fever vaccination. These receptors originate from a man younger than 30 who received the YFV17D yellow fever vaccine.

This clonotype appeared many times. This chain joins TRBV7-2 and TRBJ1-2; weak D call: TRBD1 (5 bases). The CDR3 runs to 14 residues. Per germline, CDR1 SGHTA and CDR2 FQGNSA. V was clipped by 6 bases and J by 3 bases, with 14 bases between them. DNA of the CDR3: TGTGCCAGCAGACCCCCCGGGGGTTACTATGGCTACACCTTC. Translating gives CASRPPGGYYGYTF.

This clonotype was found many times. The chain is built from TRBV4-2 and TRBJ2-7; 9 bases are a match to TRBD1. J gave up 3 bases and V 4 bases, and 4 bases lay outside the gene matches. CDR1 LGHNA and CDR2 YNFKEQ come from the germline V gene. This CDR3 spans 14 amino acids. CDR3 sequence (DNA): TGTGCCAGCAGCCGGGACAGGGTTGGCTACGAGCAGTACTTC. As protein: CASSRDRVGYEQYF.

This clonotype was detected ten times or more. The chain carries TRBV4-2 and TRBJ2-5; a possible D gene is TRBD2 (6 bases). The CDR3 covers 14 residues. Germline loops: CDR1 LGHNA, CDR2 YNFKEQ. V was shortened by 2 bases and J by 5 bases, with 12 bases between the two germline ends. The CDR3 here is CASSQTSHDETQYF. In nucleotides, the CDR3 is TGTGCCAGCAGCCAAACTAGCCATGATGAGACCCAGTACTTC.

This clonotype was detected many times. The chain uses TRBV18 and TRBJ1-1, with D perhaps TRBD1 (6 bases). Between the trimmed V and J ends, which lost 1 base and 3 bases, there was a span of 6 bases. Looked up from germline, CDR1 is KGHSH and CDR2 is LQKENI. This CDR3 contains 13 residues. The CDR3 here is CASSPQGDTEAFF. DNA for the CDR3: TGTGCCAGCTCACCACAGGGGGACACTGAAGCTTTCTTT.

This clonotype was found many times. The chain links TRBV11-2 to TRBJ1-1; D may be TRBD1 (6 bases). The CDR3 extends over 14 amino acids. Germline V CDR1 and CDR2: SGHAT, FQNNGV. Deletions cut 6 bases from V and 6 bases from J, with 17 bases between. This CDR3 is CASRSSGVGAEAFF. CDR3 nucleotide sequence: TGTGCCAGCAGATCATCAGGGGTAGGCGCTGAAGCTTTCTTT.

At least ten counts were recorded for this clonotype. The J gene is TRBJ2-3, the V gene TRBV20-1; a weak D match, TRBD2 (5 bases). Germline CDR1 reads DFQATT; CDR2 reads SNEGSKA (reference sequence). CDR3 length equals 16 residues. Trimming took off 2 bases at V and 1 base at J, with 16 bases between the two ends. DNA of the CDR3: TGCAGTGCTAGATCCGATCGGAGGCTCCGCACAGATACGCAGTATTTT. Amino acids: CSARSDRRLRTDTQYF.

The V call is TRBV7-2, the J call TRBJ2-2; the match to TRBD1 covers 9 bases. The CDR3 extends over 15 amino acids. Per the germline V gene, CDR1 is SGHTA and CDR2 is FQGNSA. Trimming cost V 5 bases and J 5 bases; bases outside gene matches: 6. The CDR3 protein is CASSGDRGETGELFF. The CDR3 DNA sequence: TGTGCCAGCAGCGGAGACAGGGGGGAGACCGGGGAGCTGTTTTTT.

This clonotype showed up many times. The chain recombines TRBV7-2 with TRBJ1-1, with TRBD1 matching 7 bases. With V trimmed by 2 bases and J by 4 bases, 4 bases remained unmatched. This CDR3 is 14 amino acids long. Germline lookup yields CDR1 SGHTA and CDR2 FQGNSA. CDR3 sequence reads: CASSLQGVGTEAFF. CDR3 DNA sequence: TGTGCCAGCAGCTTACAGGGGGTGGGCACTGAAGCTTTCTTT.

This clonotype has a count of ten or more. V is TRBV4-3 and J is TRBJ2-2, with a possible D match to TRBD2 (6 bases). V was pared by 0 bases and J by 9 bases, with 23 bases between. The CDR3 has 18 residues. Germline CDR1 LGHNA, CDR2 YSLEER. The CDR3 loop reads CASSQDLVGAGTGRELFF. The DNA for the CDR3 is TGCGCCAGCAGCCAAGATCTGGTTGGGGCAGGGACTGGCCGGGAGCTGTTTTTT.

The V gene is TRBV12-3 or TRBV12-4, the J gene TRBJ2-5, with a weak D call TRBD1 (6 bases). Trimming took off 6 bases at V and 9 bases at J, with 17 bases between the two ends. The CDR3 totals 13 residues. The chain's CDR3 is CASSPTGPRSQYF. The CDR3 DNA reads as TGTGCCAGCAGCCCCACAGGGCCCAGGTCCCAGTACTTC.

This clonotype was detected many times. This chain joins TRBV20-1 and TRBJ1-2; TRBD1 might be the D (6 bases). V lost 3 bases and J lost 3, with 14 bases in between. Germline CDR1 DFQATT, CDR2 SNEGSKA (reference sequence). The CDR3 spans 14 residues. CDR3 region: CSARRQASDYGYTF. In DNA, the CDR3 is TGCAGTGCTAGGCGACAGGCTTCTGACTATGGCTACACCTTC.

This clonotype was counted ten times or more. The rearrangement links TRBV10-3 to TRBJ1-3; D is ambiguous. V lost 2 bases, J lost 4 bases, and 6 bases lay in between. This CDR3 has 13 amino acids. Germline CDR1 ENHRY, CDR2 SYGVKD. As DNA, the CDR3 is TGTGCCATCAGTGAGGGGATCGGAAACACCATATATTTT. Its protein product is CAISEGIGNTIYF.

The chain uses TRBV11-3 and TRBJ2-1, with D possibly TRBD2 on 5 matching bases. The ends were cut back, 2 bases at V and 12 bases at J, with 17 bases in the middle. In germline, CDR1 is SGHNT, CDR2 YENEEA. CDR3 size: 14 residues. CDR3 residues: CASSLSPRGEGQFF. CDR3 DNA sequence: TGTGCCAGCAGCTTATCTCCGCGCGGCGAGGGGCAGTTCTTC.

This clonotype was observed a handful of times. The gene calls are TRBV5-1 and TRBJ2-3; 7 positions agree with TRBD1. There are 15 residues in the CDR3. Unmatched junction bases numbered 4, after V lost 2 bases and J lost 1 base. CDR1 SGHRS and CDR2 YFSETQ come from the germline V gene. The CDR3 reads CASSLLTGRTDTQYF. The CDR3 nucleotides are TGCGCCAGCAGCTTATTGACAGGGCGCACAGATACGCAGTATTTT. The variable domain in full, completed from reference TRBV5-1 and TRBJ2-3, reads KAGVTQTPRYLIKTRGQQVTLSCSPISGHRSVSWYQQTPGQGLQFLFEYFSETQRNKGNFPGRFSGRQFSNSRSEMNVSTLELGDSALYLCASSLLTGRTDTQYFGPGTRLTVL.

This clonotype was found once. One end of the junction is discordant with germline, which a read error may explain. The V and J genes are TRBV7-2 and TRBJ1-6; D is unclear. CDR3 length: 14 amino acids. Germline CDR1 and CDR2: SGHTA and FQGNSA. The CDR3 loop reads CASTVSYDKSPLHF. For the CDR3, the DNA is TGTGCCAGCACCGTTAGCTACGATAAATCACCCCTCCACTTT.

This clonotype was recorded at least ten times. The chain joins TRBV3-1 to TRBJ2-1, with D tentatively TRBD2 (6 bases). The CDR3 sequence is 12 residues long. Germline assignment: CDR1 LGHDT and CDR2 YNNKEL (reference sequence). Trimming took off 2 bases at V and 9 bases at J, with 8 bases between the two ends. The CDR3 DNA is TGTGCCAGCAGCCAATTGGGGGGTGAGCAGTTCTTC. This translates into CASSQLGGEQFF.

This clonotype was seen many times. This chain connects TRBV9 to TRBJ2-3; 7 bases map to TRBD2. Trimming at V came to 2 bases and at J to 5 bases, leaving 8 bases not matched to a gene. Germline CDR1 reads SGDLS; CDR2 reads YYNGEE. The CDR3 consists of 15 residues. Here the CDR3 DNA reads TGTGCCAGCAGCGTTTCCGGGGGGAAGGAAGATACGCAGTATTTT. Its translation is CASSVSGGKEDTQYF.

This clonotype was observed many times. The rearrangement uses TRBV20-1 and TRBJ1-1, with TRBD1 as a possible D gene (5 bases). CDR1 DFQATT and CDR2 SNEGSKA come from the germline V gene (reference sequence). The CDR3 loop spans 13 amino acids. Trimming left V 3 bases short and J 0 bases short, with 8 bases between. CDR3 in amino acids: CSASDSLNTEAFF. Written as DNA, the CDR3 is TGCAGTGCTAGCGACAGCTTGAACACTGAAGCTTTCTTT.

Many counts were recorded for this clonotype. The chain employs TRBV6-2 or TRBV6-3 and TRBJ1-2, with D hard to call. There are 13 residues in the CDR3. Germline values: CDR1 MNHEY, CDR2 SVGEGT. Trimming took 3 bases from V and 8 from J, leaving 13 bases between them. CDR3 DNA: TGTGCCAGCAGTTATCAGGAGGTCTGGGGCTACACCTTC. The encoded protein is CASSYQEVWGYTF.

This clonotype was detected many times. The J gene is TRBJ2-2, the V gene TRBV6-2 or TRBV6-3; D call uncertain. The germline gives CDR1 MNHEY, CDR2 SVGEGT. V was cut by 6 bases and J by 2 bases, with 7 bases left in between. CDR3 length: 13 residues. This CDR3 is CASRAQNTGELFF. Here the CDR3 DNA reads TGTGCCAGCAGAGCCCAAAACACCGGGGAGCTGTTTTTT.

The rearrangement uses TRBV6-1 and TRBJ2-3, with 11 bases lining up with TRBD2. This CDR3 has 15 amino acids. Germline assignment: CDR1 MNHNS and CDR2 SASEGT. Germline trimming cut 6 bases from V and 4 bases from J; bases unmatched to any gene: 6. This CDR3 is CASRELAGGSDTQYF. CDR3 DNA sequence: TGTGCCAGCAGAGAGCTAGCGGGGGGATCAGATACGCAGTATTTT.

This clonotype is termed medium-sized. The gene calls are TRBV18 and TRBJ2-1, with a weak D call TRBD2 (6 bases). The length of the CDR3 is 16 residues. CDR1 and CDR2 (germline): KGHSH, LQKENI. V lost 0 bases and J lost 2, with 11 bases in between. CDR3 sequence reads: CASSPPAGTAYNEQFF. CDR3 nucleotides: TGTGCCAGCTCACCACCGGCGGGGACCGCCTACAATGAGCAGTTCTTC.

This clonotype was found many times. This sequence joins TRBV4-2 and TRBJ1-6; 7 bases fit TRBD1. V shed 4 bases and J 8 bases; nucleotides not matched to a gene: 8. Germline CDR1 is LGHNA and CDR2 is YNFKEQ. The CDR3 covers 15 residues. The CDR3 DNA sequence: TGTGCCAGCAGCCCGATCGAGGGGGCCGATTCACCCCTCCACTTT. This translates into CASSPIEGADSPLHF.

Many counts were recorded for this clonotype. Written as DNA, the CDR3 is TGTGCCAGCAGTGAAGCGAGGGTTACGCAGTATTTT. Amino acid sequence: CASSEARVTQYF. This chain joins TRBV2 and TRBJ2-3; perhaps TRBD2 as D (5 bases). The CDR3 has 12 amino acids. The ends were cut back, 0 bases at V and 8 bases at J, with 6 bases in the middle. Germline V gives CDR1 SNHLY, CDR2 FYNNEI.

The chain is built from TRBV4-1 and TRBJ2-1, with TRBD2 matching 12 bases. Germline trimming cut 2 bases from V and 5 bases from J; bases unmatched to any gene: 13. The CDR3 sequence is 19 residues long. Germline CDR1 MGHRA, CDR2 YSYEKL. The CDR3, as DNA: TGCGCCAGCAGCCAACTCCCGGCAGCTAGCGGGGGGGTGCACAATGAGCAGTTCTTC. It codes for CASSQLPAASGGVHNEQFF.